This T cell receptor beta chain was retrieved from a study of CD8 T cells in Susac syndrome. Reverse transcription used 0.5 to 1 ug RNA and random hexamers. From the immunoSEQ multiplex PCR reads, TCRdb called clonotypes with MiXCR, one entry per CDR3 protein. The table has about 210,000 distinct CDR3 sequences, roughly 96% seen once. Trimming pared 0 bases from V and 4 bases from J, leaving 11 bases between. The CDR3 contains 15 residues. The source of this sequence is a human donor with multiple sclerosis. This chain joins TRBV23-1 and TRBJ2-3; D is possibly TRBD2 (6 bases). TRBV23-1 is treated as an ORF (open reading frame) with a function not yet certain. Sequenced material: CD4+ T cells from PBMCs. The CDR3 loop reads CASSQSGGIPDTQYF. The CDR3 DNA sequence: TGCGCCAGCAGTCAATCAGGCGGGATCCCAGATACGCAGTATTTT.